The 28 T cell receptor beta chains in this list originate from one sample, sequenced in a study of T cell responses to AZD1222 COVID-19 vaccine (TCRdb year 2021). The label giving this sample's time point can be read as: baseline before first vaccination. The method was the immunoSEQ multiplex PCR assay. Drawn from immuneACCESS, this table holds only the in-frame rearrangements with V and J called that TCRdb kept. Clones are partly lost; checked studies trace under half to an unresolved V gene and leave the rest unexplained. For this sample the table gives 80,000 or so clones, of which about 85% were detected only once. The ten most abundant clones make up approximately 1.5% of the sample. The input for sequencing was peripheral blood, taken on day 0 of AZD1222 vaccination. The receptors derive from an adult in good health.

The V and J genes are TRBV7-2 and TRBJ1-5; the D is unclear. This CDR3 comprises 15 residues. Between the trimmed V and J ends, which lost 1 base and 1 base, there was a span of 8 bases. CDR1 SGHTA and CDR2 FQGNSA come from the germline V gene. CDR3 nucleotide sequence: TGTGCCAGCAGCTTAGATCCGGTCAGCAATCAGCCCCAGCATTTT. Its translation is CASSLDPVSNQPQHF.

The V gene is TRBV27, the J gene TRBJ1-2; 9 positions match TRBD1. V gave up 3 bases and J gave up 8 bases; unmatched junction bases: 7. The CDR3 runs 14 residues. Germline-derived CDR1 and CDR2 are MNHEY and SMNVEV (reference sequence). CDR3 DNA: TGTGCCAGCAGTTTCGGACAGGGGACTAAGGGCTACACCTTC. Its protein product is CASSFGQGTKGYTF.

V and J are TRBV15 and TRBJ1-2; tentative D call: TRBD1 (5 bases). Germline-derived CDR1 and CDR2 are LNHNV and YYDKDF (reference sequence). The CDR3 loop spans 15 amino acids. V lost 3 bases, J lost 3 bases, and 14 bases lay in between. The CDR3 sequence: CATSSGRGDYYGYTF. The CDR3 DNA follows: TGTGCCACCAGCAGCGGACGGGGGGATTACTATGGCTACACCTTC.

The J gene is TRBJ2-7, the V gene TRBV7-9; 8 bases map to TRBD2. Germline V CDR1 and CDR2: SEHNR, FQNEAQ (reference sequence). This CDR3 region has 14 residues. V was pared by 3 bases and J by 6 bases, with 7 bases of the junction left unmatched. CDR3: CASSLGLDLAEQYF. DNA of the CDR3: TGTGCCAGCAGCTTGGGACTAGATCTAGCCGAGCAGTACTTC.

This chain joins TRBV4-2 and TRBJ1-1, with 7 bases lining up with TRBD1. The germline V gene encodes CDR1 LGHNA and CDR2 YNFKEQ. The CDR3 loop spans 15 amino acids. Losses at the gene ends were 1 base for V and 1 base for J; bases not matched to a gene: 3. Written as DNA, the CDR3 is TGTGCCAGCAGCCAAGCTGGGACAGAGAACACTGAAGCTTTCTTT. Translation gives CASSQAGTENTEAFF.

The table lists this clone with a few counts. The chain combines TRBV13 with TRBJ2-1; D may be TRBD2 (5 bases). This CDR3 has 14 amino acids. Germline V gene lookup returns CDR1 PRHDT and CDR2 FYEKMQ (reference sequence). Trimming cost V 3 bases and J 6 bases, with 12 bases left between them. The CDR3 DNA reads TGTGCCAGCAGCTTCTCCGCGGGTATCAATGAGCAGTTCTTC. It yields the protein CASSFSAGINEQFF.

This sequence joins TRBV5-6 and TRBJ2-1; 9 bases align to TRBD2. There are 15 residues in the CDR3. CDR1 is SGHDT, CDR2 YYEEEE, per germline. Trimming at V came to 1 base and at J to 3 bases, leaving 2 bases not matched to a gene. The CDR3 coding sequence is TGTGCCAGCAGCTTGCGGACTAGCGACTACAATGAGCAGTTCTTC. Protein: CASSLRTSDYNEQFF.

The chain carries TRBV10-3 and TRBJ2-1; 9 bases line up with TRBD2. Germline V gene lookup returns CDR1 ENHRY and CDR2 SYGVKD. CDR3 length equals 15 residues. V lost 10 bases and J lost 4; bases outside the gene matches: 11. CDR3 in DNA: TGTGCCACCGAAGTGGCTAGCGGGGAGTACAATGAGCAGTTCTTC. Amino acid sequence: CATEVASGEYNEQFF.

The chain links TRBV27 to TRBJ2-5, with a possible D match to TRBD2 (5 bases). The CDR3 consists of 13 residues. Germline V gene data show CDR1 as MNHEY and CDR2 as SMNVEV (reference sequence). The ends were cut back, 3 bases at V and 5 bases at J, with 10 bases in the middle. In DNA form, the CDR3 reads TGTGCCAGCAGTTTTTACAGAGGGGAGACCCAGTACTTC. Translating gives CASSFYRGETQYF.

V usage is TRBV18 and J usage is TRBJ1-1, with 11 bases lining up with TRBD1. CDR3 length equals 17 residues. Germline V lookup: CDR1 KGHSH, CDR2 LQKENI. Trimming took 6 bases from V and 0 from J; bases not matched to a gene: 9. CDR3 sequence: CASSLSGTGGVNTEAFF. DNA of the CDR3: TGTGCCAGCTCGCTCTCCGGGACAGGGGGGGTGAACACTGAAGCTTTCTTT.

CDR3 amino acids: CASSLIPSGELETQYF. CDR3 DNA: TGTGCCAGCAGCTTAATTCCTAGCGGCGAGCTGGAGACCCAGTACTTC. The gene calls are TRBV7-3 and TRBJ2-5; TRBD2 aligns across 7 bases. Germline lookup yields CDR1 SGHTA and CDR2 FQGTGA. The trim removed 1 base at V and 5 bases at J, leaving 10 bases unmatched. CDR3 size: 16 residues.

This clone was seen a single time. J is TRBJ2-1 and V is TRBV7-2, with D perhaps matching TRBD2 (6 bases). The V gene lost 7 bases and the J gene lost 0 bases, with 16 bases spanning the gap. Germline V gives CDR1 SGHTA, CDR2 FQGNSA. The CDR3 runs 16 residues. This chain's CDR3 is CASTSLSGSSYNEQFF. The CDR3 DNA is TGTGCCAGCACGAGCTTATCCGGGAGCTCCTACAATGAGCAGTTCTTC. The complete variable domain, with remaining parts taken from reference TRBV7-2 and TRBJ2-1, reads GAGVSQSPSNKVTEKGKDVELRCDPISGHTALYWYRQSLGQGLEFLIYFQGNSAPDKSGLPSDRFSAERTGGSVSTLTIQRTQQEDSAVYLCASTSLSGSSYNEQFFGPGTRLTVL.

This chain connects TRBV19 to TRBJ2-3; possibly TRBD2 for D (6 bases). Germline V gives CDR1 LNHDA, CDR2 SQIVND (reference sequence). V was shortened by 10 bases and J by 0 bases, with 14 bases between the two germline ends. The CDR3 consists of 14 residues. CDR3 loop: CATLVGGSTDTQYF. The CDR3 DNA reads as TGTGCCACGCTCGTGGGAGGTAGCACAGATACGCAGTATTTT.

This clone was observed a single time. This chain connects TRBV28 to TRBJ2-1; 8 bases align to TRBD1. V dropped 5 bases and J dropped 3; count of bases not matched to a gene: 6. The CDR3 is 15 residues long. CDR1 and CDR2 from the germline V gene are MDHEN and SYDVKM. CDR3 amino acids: CASSKQGVRYNEQFF. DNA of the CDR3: TGTGCCAGCAGTAAACAGGGGGTCCGCTACAATGAGCAGTTCTTC.

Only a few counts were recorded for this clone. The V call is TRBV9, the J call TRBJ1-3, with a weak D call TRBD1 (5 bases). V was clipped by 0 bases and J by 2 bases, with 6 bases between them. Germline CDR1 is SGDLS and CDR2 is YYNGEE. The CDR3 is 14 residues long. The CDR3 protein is CASSVARAGNTIYF. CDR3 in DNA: TGTGCCAGCAGCGTAGCCAGGGCTGGAAACACCATATATTTT.

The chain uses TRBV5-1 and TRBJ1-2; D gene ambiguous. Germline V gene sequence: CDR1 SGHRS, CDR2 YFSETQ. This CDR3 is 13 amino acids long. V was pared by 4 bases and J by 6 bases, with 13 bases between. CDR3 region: CASSRRTQDGYTF. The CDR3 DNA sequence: TGCGCCAGCAGCCGCCGAACCCAGGATGGCTACACCTTC.

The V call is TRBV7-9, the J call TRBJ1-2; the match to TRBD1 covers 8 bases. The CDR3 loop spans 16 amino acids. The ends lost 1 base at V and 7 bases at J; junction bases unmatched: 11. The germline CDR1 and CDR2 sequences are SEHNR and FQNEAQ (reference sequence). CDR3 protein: CASSLGAGTGPLGYTF. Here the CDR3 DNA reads TGTGCCAGCAGCTTAGGGGCCGGGACAGGTCCTCTTGGCTACACCTTC. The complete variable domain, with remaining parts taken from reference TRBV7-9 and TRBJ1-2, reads DTGVSQNPRHKITKRGQNVTFRCDPISEHNRLYWYRQTLGQGPEFLTYFQNEAQLEKSRLLSDRFSAERPKGSFSTLEIQRTEQGDSAMYLCASSLGAGTGPLGYTFGSGTRLTVV.

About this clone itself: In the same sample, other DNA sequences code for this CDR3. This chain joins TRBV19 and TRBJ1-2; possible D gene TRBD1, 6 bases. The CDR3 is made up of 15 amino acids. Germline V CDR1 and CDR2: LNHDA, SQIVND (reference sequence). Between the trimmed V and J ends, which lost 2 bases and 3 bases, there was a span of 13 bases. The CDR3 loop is CASSIMTGGYYGYTF. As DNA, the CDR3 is TGTGCCAGTAGTATAATGACAGGAGGCTACTATGGCTACACCTTC.

CDR3 in amino acids: CASSLETAYGYTF. The CDR3 coding sequence is TGTGCCAGCAGCTTGGAGACGGCCTATGGCTACACCTTC. This chain joins TRBV7-9 and TRBJ1-2; unclear D gene. Trimming left V 3 bases short and J 4 bases short, with 9 bases between. The CDR3 length is 13 residues. In germline, CDR1 is SEHNR, CDR2 FQNEAQ (reference sequence). The variable domain in full, completed from reference TRBV7-9 and TRBJ1-2, reads DTGVSQNPRHKITKRGQNVTFRCDPISEHNRLYWYRQTLGQGPEFLTYFQNEAQLEKSRLLSDRFSAERPKGSFSTLEIQRTEQGDSAMYLCASSLETAYGYTFGSGTRLTVV.

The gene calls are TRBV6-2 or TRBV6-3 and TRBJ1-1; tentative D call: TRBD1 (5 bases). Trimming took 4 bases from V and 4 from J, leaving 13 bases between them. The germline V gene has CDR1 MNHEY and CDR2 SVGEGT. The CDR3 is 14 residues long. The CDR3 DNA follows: TGTGCCAGCAGTTGGACAAGGGGAGGCACTGAAGCTTTCTTT. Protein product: CASSWTRGGTEAFF.

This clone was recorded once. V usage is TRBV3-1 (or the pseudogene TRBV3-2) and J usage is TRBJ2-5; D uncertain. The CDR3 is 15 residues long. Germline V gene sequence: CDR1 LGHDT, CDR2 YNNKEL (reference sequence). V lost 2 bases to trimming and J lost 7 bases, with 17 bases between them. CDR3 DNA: TGTGCCAGCAGCCAAATGGGATCACACGGTGGGACCCAGTACTTC. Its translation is CASSQMGSHGGTQYF.

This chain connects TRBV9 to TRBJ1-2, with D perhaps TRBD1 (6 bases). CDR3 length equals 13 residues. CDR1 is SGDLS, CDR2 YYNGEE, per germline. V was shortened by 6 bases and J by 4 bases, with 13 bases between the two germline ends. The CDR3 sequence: CASNIQGPYGYTF. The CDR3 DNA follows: TGTGCCAGCAATATACAGGGTCCCTATGGCTACACCTTC.

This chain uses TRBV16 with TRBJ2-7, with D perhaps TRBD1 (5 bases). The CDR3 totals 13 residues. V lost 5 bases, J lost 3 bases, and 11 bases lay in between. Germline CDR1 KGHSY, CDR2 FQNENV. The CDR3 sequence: CASSGADNYEQYF. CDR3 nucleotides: TGTGCCAGCAGCGGGGCGGACAACTACGAGCAGTACTTC.

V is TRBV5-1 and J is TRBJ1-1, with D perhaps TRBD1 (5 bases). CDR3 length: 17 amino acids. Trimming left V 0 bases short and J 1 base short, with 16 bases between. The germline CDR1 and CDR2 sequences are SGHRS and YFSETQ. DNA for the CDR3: TGCGCCAGCAGCTTGGAGTTTATCGGGAGGGGGAACACTGAAGCTTTCTTT. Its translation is CASSLEFIGRGNTEAFF.

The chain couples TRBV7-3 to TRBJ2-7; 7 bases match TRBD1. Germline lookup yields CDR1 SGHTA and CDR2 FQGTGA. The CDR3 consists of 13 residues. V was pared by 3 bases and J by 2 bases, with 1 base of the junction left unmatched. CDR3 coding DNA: TGTGCCAGCAGCTTTGGGACAGCCTACGAGCAGTACTTC. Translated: CASSFGTAYEQYF.

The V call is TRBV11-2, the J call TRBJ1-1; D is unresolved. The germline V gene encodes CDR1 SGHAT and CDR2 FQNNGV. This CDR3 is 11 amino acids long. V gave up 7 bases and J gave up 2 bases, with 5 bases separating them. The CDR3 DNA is TGTGCCAGCATCCATAACACTGAAGCTTTCTTT. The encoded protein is CASIHNTEAFF.

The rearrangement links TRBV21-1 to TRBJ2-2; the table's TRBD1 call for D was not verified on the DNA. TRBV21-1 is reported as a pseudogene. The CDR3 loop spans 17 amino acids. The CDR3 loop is CASSKARTGGITGELFF. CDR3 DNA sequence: TGTGCCAGCAGCAAAGCACGGACAGGGGGCATCACCGGGGAGCTGTTTTTT.

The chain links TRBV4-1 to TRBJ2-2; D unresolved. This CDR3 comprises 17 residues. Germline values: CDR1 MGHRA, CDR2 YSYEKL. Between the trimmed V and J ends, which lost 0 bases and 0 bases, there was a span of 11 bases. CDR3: CASSQDTALANTGELFF. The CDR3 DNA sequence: TGCGCCAGCAGCCAAGATACAGCCTTGGCGAACACCGGGGAGCTGTTTTTT.